This TCR beta chain was retrieved from a study of shared clonotypes between healthy human individuals. Naive CD8 cells comprised CD45RO-negative, CCR7-positively selected cells, excluding terminally differentiated effector memory CD45RA+ cells. Donors were healthy HIV-negative adults without recently reported acute infections or vaccinations. Notes on the study in general: The study found roughly 5% of naive CD4 clonotypes shared across four donors. Clonotypes which were not shared had lower generation probabilities than clonotypes that all four donors shared.

Per germline, CDR1 MNHEY and CDR2 SMNVEV (reference sequence). The CDR3 runs 17 residues. The V segment lost 5 bases and the J segment 1 base; nucleotides outside the gene matches: 12. Profiling relied on immunoSEQ multiplex PCR, and the TCRdb table lists in-frame clones only, not all of them. The table records approximately 650,000 clones, 95% to 96% of them present only once. As regards this clone: Its antigen is currently unknown.

V gene TRBV27 combines with J gene TRBJ2-7; 9 nucleotides match TRBD1. Sequencing used naive CD8+ T cells sorted from blood. The TCR originated in a woman aged 25 to 39 in good health. In DNA, the CDR3 is TGTGCCAGCAGTCAAAGCCTGCCGGGACAGGGTTCCTACGAGCAGTACTTC. This encodes CASSQSLPGQGSYEQYF.